Below, 16 T cell receptor beta chains from the same sample are listed, as sequenced in a study of neurological immune-mediated disorders. One entry per CDR3 protein results from TCRdb running MiXCR on the 5' RACE reads. The sample contains under 70,000 distinct CDR3 sequences, more than 20% of which appear only once. The sample's time point: technical triplicate 2. The sequenced sample was PBMCs. These receptors all come from a man aged 55 to 70 with HTLV-1-associated myelopathy (HAM/TSP).

This clonotype showed up just a few times. The chain combines TRBV3-1 with TRBJ2-3; 7 bases align to TRBD1. This CDR3 spans 11 amino acids. Per the germline V gene, CDR1 is LGHDT and CDR2 is YNNKEL (reference sequence). V lost 7 bases to trimming and J lost 9 bases; unmatched junction nucleotides: 4. CDR3: CASKRQGTQYF. CDR3 nucleotides: TGTGCCAGCAAAAGACAGGGCACGCAGTATTTT.

The chain carries TRBV12-3 or TRBV12-4 and TRBJ2-2; TRBD1 might be the D (6 bases). Trimming took off 2 bases at V and 3 bases at J, with 10 bases between the two ends. The CDR3 totals 15 residues. This CDR3 reads CASSLKQGYTGELFF. DNA of the CDR3: TGTGCCAGCAGTTTAAAACAGGGTTACACCGGGGAGCTGTTTTTT.

This clonotype appeared many times. The chain joins TRBV4-2 to TRBJ2-7, with 7 bases aligning to TRBD1. This CDR3 spans 16 amino acids. V shed 3 bases, J shed 2 bases, and the junction held 10 bases outside the gene matches. CDR1 LGHNA and CDR2 YNFKEQ come from the germline V gene. The CDR3 DNA sequence: TGTGCCAGCAGCCAGCTCACAGGGGTAGCACCCTACGAGCAGTACTTC. Its translation: CASSQLTGVAPYEQYF.

This clonotype was observed many times. The J gene is TRBJ2-1, the V gene TRBV20-1, with TRBD2 identical over 8 bases. V lost 2 bases, J lost 7 bases, and 7 bases stayed unmatched. CDR1 is DFQATT and CDR2 is SNEGSKA in the germline V gene (reference sequence). The length of the CDR3 is 14 residues. The CDR3 is CSARPSGPGNEQFF. The CDR3 DNA reads as TGCAGTGCTAGACCTAGCGGGCCAGGGAATGAGCAGTTCTTC.

This clonotype has a count of ten or more. J is TRBJ1-4 and V is TRBV18, with D possibly matching TRBD1 (6 bases). Trimming took off 3 bases at V and 3 bases at J, with 11 bases between the two ends. The CDR3 length is 15 residues. Germline CDR1 is KGHSH and CDR2 is LQKENI. CDR3 bases: TGTGCCAGCTCACCCCGACAGGTCCCTAATGAAAAACTGTTTTTT. It codes for CASSPRQVPNEKLFF.

V is TRBV20-1 and J is TRBJ2-3, with D perhaps matching TRBD1 or TRBD2 (5 bases each). The CDR3 contains 14 residues. Looked up from germline, CDR1 is DFQATT and CDR2 is SNEGSKA (reference sequence). V lost 1 base and J 5 bases, leaving 13 bases between the germline ends. The DNA for the CDR3 is TGCAGTGCTAGAGGTTCAACAGGAGGAGATACGCAGTATTTT. It is translated as CSARGSTGGDTQYF.

This clonotype was detected many times. The V gene is TRBV12-3 or TRBV12-4, the J gene TRBJ2-2, with TRBD2 matching 7 bases. There are 14 residues in the CDR3. V was clipped by 4 bases and J by 13 bases; unmatched bases: 12. The CDR3 here is CASSSGSSGSLLFF. CDR3 DNA sequence: TGTGCCAGCAGTTCGGGGTCTAGCGGATCCCTGCTGTTTTTT.

This clonotype was counted at least ten times. V and J are TRBV7-2 and TRBJ1-4; possible D gene TRBD1, 6 bases. The germline V and J ends were trimmed by 5 bases and 6 bases, with 13 bases remaining between them. Per germline, CDR1 SGHTA and CDR2 FQGNSA. The CDR3 is made up of 14 amino acids. CDR3 in amino acids: CASSRGDTYEKLFF. DNA of the CDR3: TGTGCCAGCAGCCGGGGGGACACATATGAAAAACTGTTTTTT. The entire variable domain, with the rest obtained from reference TRBV7-2 and TRBJ1-4, is as follows: GAGVSQSPSNKVTEKGKDVELRCDPISGHTALYWYRQSLGQGLEFLIYFQGNSAPDKSGLPSDRFSAERTGGSVSTLTIQRTQQEDSAVYLCASSRGDTYEKLFFGSGTQLSVL.

This clonotype was seen at least ten times. The V call is TRBV20-1, the J call TRBJ2-5, with TRBD2 as a possible D gene (6 bases). Trimming removed 1 base at V and 3 bases at J, with 15 bases between. Germline V gives CDR1 DFQATT, CDR2 SNEGSKA (reference sequence). The CDR3 sequence is 15 residues long. The CDR3 bases are TGCAGTGCTAGAGTCGGGAGCGAGGCGGAAGAGACCCAGTACTTC. It encodes CSARVGSEAEETQYF.

This clonotype showed up many times. This chain's CDR3 is CAIRDPNGSGNTIYF. The CDR3 nucleotides are TGTGCCATCAGAGACCCGAACGGCTCTGGAAACACCATATATTTT. The chain is built from TRBV10-3 and TRBJ1-3, with no clear D. Germline V CDR1 and CDR2: ENHRY, SYGVKD. With 6 bases removed from V and 0 bases from J, the gap between germline ends came to 12 bases. The CDR3 consists of 15 residues.

About this clonotype: This may be a read error: a much more frequent sequence differs by one nucleotide. This chain uses TRBV7-9 with TRBJ1-2; 7 positions agree with TRBD1. The V gene's germline CDR1 is SEHNR and CDR2 FQNEAQ (reference sequence). This CDR3 spans 11 amino acids. CDR3 coding DNA: TGTGCCAACAGCCGGGACAGCGGCTACACCTTC. Protein: CANSRDSGYTF. The full variable domain, in which reference TRBV7-9 and TRBJ1-2 provide the parts outside the CDR3, is DTGVSQNPRHKITKRGQNVTFRCDPISEHNRLYWYRQTLGQGPEFLTYFQNEAQLEKSRLLSDRFSAERPKGSFSTLEIQRTEQGDSAMYLCANSRDSGYTFGSGTRLTVV.

This clonotype was observed at least ten times. The chain uses TRBV12-3 or TRBV12-4 and TRBJ2-7; 8 bases map to TRBD2. The CDR3 extends over 14 amino acids. Trimming removed 6 bases from V and 3 bases from J; junction bases left unmatched: 7. CDR3 loop: CASSLGLANYEQYF. In DNA, the CDR3 is TGTGCCAGCAGCCTCGGACTAGCCAACTACGAGCAGTACTTC.

This clonotype was seen more than once but under ten times. This chain links TRBV7-8 with TRBJ2-7, with unresolved D. The CDR3 loop spans 13 amino acids. With 1 base removed from V and 3 bases from J, the gap between germline ends came to 7 bases. Germline V CDR1 and CDR2: SGHVS, FQNEAQ. The CDR3 nucleotides are TGTGCCAGCAGCTTAGAGCCAGTCTACGAGCAGTACTTC. This sequence encodes CASSLEPVYEQYF.

This clonotype was recorded many times. J is TRBJ2-1 and V is TRBV9; 8 positions agree with TRBD1. The CDR3 has 15 amino acids. V lost 4 bases, J lost 5 bases, and 8 bases stayed unmatched. Germline lookup yields CDR1 SGDLS and CDR2 YYNGEE. The CDR3 DNA reads as TGTGCCAGCAGCCCTGGGGGACAGGCGAACAATGAGCAGTTCTTC. Protein product: CASSPGGQANNEQFF.

The J gene is TRBJ1-4, the V gene TRBV19; D is unclear. Trimming pared 9 bases from V and 0 bases from J, leaving 11 bases between. The germline V gene has CDR1 LNHDA and CDR2 SQIVND (reference sequence). The CDR3 consists of 14 residues. The CDR3 spells CARVLSATNEKLFF. CDR3 nucleotide sequence: TGTGCCAGGGTTCTTAGCGCAACTAATGAAAAACTGTTTTTT.

This clonotype was seen many times. V usage is TRBV5-1 and J usage is TRBJ2-7; 7 bases fit TRBD2. The germline V gene encodes CDR1 SGHRS and CDR2 YFSETQ. CDR3 length: 16 residues. The ends lost 4 bases at V and 5 bases at J; junction bases unmatched: 15. The CDR3 DNA follows: TGCGCCAGCAGCCAGGGACTACGCGGGAGTAGGAACGAGCAGTACTTC. Translated: CASSQGLRGSRNEQYF.